The T cell receptor beta chain under discussion was sequenced for a study of PD-L1 blockade in urothelial cancer. Study-level information: Blood was analyzed 3 weeks (second dose) and 6 weeks after treatment start.

Germline V gives CDR1 MDHEN, CDR2 SYDVKM. Trimming took off 0 bases at V and 5 bases at J, with 16 bases between the two ends. The CDR3 has 16 amino acids. Some clones are missing from TCRdb's copy, which holds only in-frame ones; the method was immunoSEQ multiplex PCR. Of 35,000 to 45,000 clones in the sample, around 90% were seen once. Sequencing used PBMCs, obtained around atezolizumab (anti-PD-L1) treatment. The origin of this receptor is a man between 65 and 85 years old with urothelial cancer. This chain links TRBV28 with TRBJ1-2, with unresolved D. For the CDR3, the DNA is TGTGCCAGCAGTTTATGGACTCCTACCGGTCGTTATGGCTACACCTTC. Residues: CASSLWTPTGRYGYTF.